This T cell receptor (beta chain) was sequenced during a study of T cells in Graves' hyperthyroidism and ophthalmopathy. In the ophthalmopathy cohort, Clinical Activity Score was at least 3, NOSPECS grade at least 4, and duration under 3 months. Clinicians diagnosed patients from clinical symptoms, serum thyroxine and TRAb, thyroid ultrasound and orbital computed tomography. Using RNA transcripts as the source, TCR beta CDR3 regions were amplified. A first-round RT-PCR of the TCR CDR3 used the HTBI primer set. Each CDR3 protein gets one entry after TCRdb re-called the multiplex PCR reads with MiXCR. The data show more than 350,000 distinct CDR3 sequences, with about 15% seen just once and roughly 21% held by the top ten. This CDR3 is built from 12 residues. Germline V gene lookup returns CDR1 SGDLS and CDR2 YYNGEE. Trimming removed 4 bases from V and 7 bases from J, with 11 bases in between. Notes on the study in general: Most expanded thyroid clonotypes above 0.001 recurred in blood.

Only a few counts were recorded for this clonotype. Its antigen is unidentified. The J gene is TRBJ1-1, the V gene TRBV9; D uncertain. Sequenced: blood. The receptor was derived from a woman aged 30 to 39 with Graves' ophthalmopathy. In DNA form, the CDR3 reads TGTGCCAGCAGCCCCCAGACGGTTGAAGCTTTCTTT. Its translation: CASSPQTVEAFF.